This T cell receptor (beta chain) derives from a study of shared clonotypes between healthy human individuals (dated by TCRdb to 2018 to 2020). Some background on the complete study: The cohort comprised two women and three men aged 18 to 49 years. Per donor, three plates each were used for CD4 naive and CD4 memory, two for CD8 naive, and one for CD8 memory. The study deeply sequenced blood TCR repertoires of roughly five healthy adults to estimate repertoire size and the extent of clonotype sharing between individuals. Libraries were prepared and TCR repertoires were sequenced by different laboratories using diverse techniques, in order to increase sequencing depth and limit assay-specific biases. Between about 0.85 and 10 billion PBMCs per donor were obtained by leukapheresis.

For CDR1 and CDR2, the germline V gene lists KGHSH and LQKENI. Inclusive of the bounding cysteine and phenylalanine, the CDR3 is 15 residues long. The sequence is cut down to CDR3 DNA, 45 bases in frame from base 1. From V the trimming removes 0 bases and from J it removes 2 bases, while the gene matches leave 1 base of the junction unaccounted for. Donors were healthy HIV-negative adults with no recently reported acute infections or vaccinations. Every donor was a Caucasian adult living in Nashville, Tennessee, USA. Magnetic negative selection was used to enrich CD4+ T cells, after which naive cells were positively selected on CD45RA and the negative fraction became the memory subset. Blood was obtained by leukapheresis, after which PBMCs were separated by Ficoll-Histopaque density gradient centrifugation and cryopreserved in liquid nitrogen vapor phase. Analytical flow cytometry was used to check the purity and quantity of every magnetically sorted T cell population. Each sorted fraction had its genomic DNA isolated and then quantified by UV absorbance on a Nanodrop 2000c.

Using the deep immunoSEQ assay, multiplex PCR amplified TCR CDR3 regions from genomic DNA. Extracted genomic DNA from each cell subset was spread evenly across all wells of several immunoSEQ 96-well plates, with each plate serving as a replicate. Each replicate PCR for sorted subsets received about 0.2 ug genomic DNA, equal to around 32,000 T cell genomes. Purified libraries were measured with a Qubit 3.0 fluorometer, size-checked on a Bioanalyzer 2100, and measured again with the KAPA Library Quantification kit. Every immunoSEQ 96-well plate was sequenced on a separate single-read 150-cycle Illumina NextSeq 550 flow cell. Regarding the original processing steps: Because the immunoSEQ output included only junctional sequences and no quality scores, the filtering could not be the same as the filtering used for full-length reads. Sequences were annotated with PyIR, a Python wrapper for IgBLAST v1.9, and V/J genes and CDR3 were assigned using IMGT germline references. Reads were removed for weak V/J assignments (E-value above 1e-6), missing CDR3, stop codons, out-of-frame junctions, or ambiguous translated residues. A V3J clonotype was defined by an identical inferred V gene, J gene, and CDR3 amino acid sequence. To compute the percentage overlap between repertoires, the number of shared unique clonotypes was divided by the size of the smaller repertoire. Three approaches were used to assess repertoire richness: RTK rarefaction, the Chao1 estimator, and Recon v2.1 estimates of unobserved clonotypes. OLGA was used to compute generation probabilities for all TCRbeta clonotypes that the gDNA method yielded from four donors. The source is immuneACCESS, and TCRdb retained only in-frame sequences with V and J called. Part of the clones is not carried over; for the studies checked, unresolved V genes explain less than half of this, and the remainder is unexplained. V, J and clone size derive from that table, while D and trimming were established from the DNA sequence. This sample holds hundreds of thousands of clones; 60% to 80% were observed only once. Together, the top ten hold 1.5% to 2% of the sample.

This clone was seen only a few times. Its antigen is still unknown. No qualities accompany the bases; no much larger clone lies one base away. The paper as a whole reports these results and caveats: Around 5.4% of naive CD4, 3.5% of naive CD8, approximately 2% of memory CD4, and less than 0.45% of memory CD8 clonotypes were shared across four donors. Because the study included a small number of donors, the genetic and exposure-history diversity represented was limited. Larger estimated clonotype richness was generally found for naive subsets than for memory subsets. Sampling was limited to blood, and TCR repertoires in tissue likely differ from TCR repertoires in blood. Pairwise subsampling indicated that sequencing depth was expected to affect the degree of clonotype sharing among donors. Incomplete sequencing was indicated by rarefaction of sorted-subset datasets, despite the large sequencing depth. Clonotypes shared by all four sorted-subset donors showed higher generation probabilities than non-shared clonotypes.

The sample was memory CD4+ T cells sorted from blood. Per the publication, the cell subset or site label means: CD45RA-negative fraction. The chain was built from TRBV18 and TRBJ1-3; 7 bases in between match TRBD1. The receptor was derived from a young woman in good health. This receptor carries the CDR3 CASSPPTGTGNTIYF. The nucleotides read TGTGCCAGCTCACCACCGACAGGGACTGGAAACACCATATATTTT.